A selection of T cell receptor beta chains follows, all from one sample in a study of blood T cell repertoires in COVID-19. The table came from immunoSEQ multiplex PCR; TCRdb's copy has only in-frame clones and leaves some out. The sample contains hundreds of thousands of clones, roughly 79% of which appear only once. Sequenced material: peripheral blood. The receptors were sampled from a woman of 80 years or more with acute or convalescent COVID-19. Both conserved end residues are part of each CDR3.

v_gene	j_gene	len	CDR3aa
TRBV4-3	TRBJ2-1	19	CASSQYSHGTSGRYNEQFF
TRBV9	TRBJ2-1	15	CASSVGDSGRMKQFF
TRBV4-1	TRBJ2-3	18	CASSRGSGWREGTDTQYF
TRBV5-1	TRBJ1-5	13	CASSLGQGQPQHF
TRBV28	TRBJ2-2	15	CASSLVPANTGELFF
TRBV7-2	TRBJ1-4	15	CASSPLTGRREKLFF
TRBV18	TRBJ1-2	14	CASSPDRGADGYTF
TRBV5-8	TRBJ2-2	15	CASGLPGTGNRELFF
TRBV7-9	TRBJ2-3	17	CASSLALDLANTDTQYF
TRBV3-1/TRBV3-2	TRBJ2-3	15	CASSHTGRSADTQYF
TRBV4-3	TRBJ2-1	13	CASSQDRRFEQFF
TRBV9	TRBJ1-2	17	CASSAQPPGQYNYGYTF
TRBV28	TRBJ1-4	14	CASYPSGLSEKLFF
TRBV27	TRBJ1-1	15	CASSPRATGPVGAFF
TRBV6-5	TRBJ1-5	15	CASSPRQGSNQPQHF
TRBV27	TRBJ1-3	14	CASPDRGTGNTIYF
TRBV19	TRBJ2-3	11	CASSTYGAQYF
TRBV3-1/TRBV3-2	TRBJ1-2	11	CASSSGGGYTF
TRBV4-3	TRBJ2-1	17	CASSQTINTGAYNEQFF
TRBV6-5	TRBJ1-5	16	CASSYWQVERYQPQHF
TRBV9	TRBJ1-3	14	CASSVGDRGNTIYF
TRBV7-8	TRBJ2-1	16	CASSLAALRSYNEQFF
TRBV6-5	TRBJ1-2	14	CASIHLMQLGGYTF
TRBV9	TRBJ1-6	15	CASSVGGGGNSPLHF
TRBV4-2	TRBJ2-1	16	CASSQVGLAEYNEQFF
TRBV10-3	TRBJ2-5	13	CAISEGGQETQYF
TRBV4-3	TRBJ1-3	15	CASSQDTGAGNTIYF
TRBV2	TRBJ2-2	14	CASSPNRGTGELFF
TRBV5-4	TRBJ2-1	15	CASSPGTGSYNEQFF
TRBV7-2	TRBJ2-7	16	CASSQRGQSSSYEQYF
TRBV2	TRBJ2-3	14	CASSEARLVDTQYF
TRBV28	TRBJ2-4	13	CASETGRGNIQYF
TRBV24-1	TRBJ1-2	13	CATFDTRNYGYTF
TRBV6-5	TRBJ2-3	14	CASRSSGRTDTQYF
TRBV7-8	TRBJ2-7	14	CASSFSPLSYEQYF
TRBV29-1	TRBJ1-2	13	CSAGGTPNYGYTF
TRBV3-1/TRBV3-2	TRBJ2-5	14	CASSQGRALETQYF
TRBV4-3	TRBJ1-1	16	CASSQDLDSLNTEAFF
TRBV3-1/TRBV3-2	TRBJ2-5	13	CASSQAGDETQYF
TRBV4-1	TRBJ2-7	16	CASSQKGLAGAYEQYF
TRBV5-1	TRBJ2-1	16	CASSLSGGASYNEQFF
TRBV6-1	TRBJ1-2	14	CASSEVQGARGYTF
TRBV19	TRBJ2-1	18	CASSIWTSGRSSYNEQFF
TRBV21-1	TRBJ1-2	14	CASSKGGGHYGYTF
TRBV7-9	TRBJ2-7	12	CASSLVNYEQYF
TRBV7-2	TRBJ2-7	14	CASSLLQGAGEQYF